This T cell receptor beta chain was captured by sequencing in a study of Ad26.COV2.S vaccination and SARS-CoV-2 variants. This CDR3 has 13 amino acids. Germline V gene sequence: CDR1 SGHAT, CDR2 FQNNGV. V lost 5 bases, J lost 2 bases, and 3 bases stayed unmatched. As to treatment: 15 to 20 received Ad26.COV2.S at low or high dose, single or two shots; 5 received placebo; per-sample allocation not given. Samples were taken on day 63 after the first vaccine or placebo injection. Method: immunoSEQ multiplex PCR; TCRdb's copy keeps in-frame clones and lacks some. The table has some 320,000 clones, around 85% seen once.

The source was peripheral blood, collected in a trial of Ad26.COV2.S vaccine versus placebo. The receptor's source is a person between 18 and 60 years old who received the Ad26.COV2.S COVID-19 vaccine or a placebo. The chain uses TRBV11-2 and TRBJ2-7, with 7 bases lining up with TRBD1. The CDR3 region is CASSAGQAYEQYF. CDR3 coding DNA: TGTGCCAGCAGCGCCGGACAGGCCTACGAGCAGTACTTC.